This TCR beta chain was retrieved from a study of PD-1 blockade in classical Hodgkin lymphoma. TCRdb keeps only in-frame clones here, not all; method: immunoSEQ multiplex PCR. Of about 97,000 clones listed, 65% to 85% are singletons. Whole-study findings and limits: Prior to therapy, complete responders displayed diversity much like that of newly diagnosed patients. Newly diagnosed patients were said to have less baseline TCR diversity than healthy donors did.

Germline loops: CDR1 MGHRA, CDR2 YSYEKL. V was shortened by 0 bases and J by 2 bases, with 8 bases between the two germline ends. This CDR3 has 14 residues. Points on this clone: Its antigen is unidentified.

Every patient relapsed after autologous stem cell transplantation, and brentuximab vedotin exposure varied. This sample comprised peripheral blood mononuclear cells (PBMCs), obtained at baseline. The chain recombines TRBV4-1 with TRBJ2-7; D not resolved. The sequence came from a human donor with classical Hodgkin lymphoma. The DNA of the CDR3 is TGCGCCAGCAGCCAAGATCGAGTTCCCTACGAGCAGTACTTC. This translates into CASSQDRVPYEQYF.